This TCR beta chain stems from a study of response to subunit inactivated influenza vaccine. Trimming removed 0 bases from V and 2 bases from J, with 10 bases in between. The CDR3 has 15 residues. The germline V gene has CDR1 SGHRS and CDR2 YFSETQ. Overall study findings and caveats: The authors suggested that few new T cells are recruited per seasonal influenza vaccination.

This clonotype has just a few counts. What it recognizes is unknown. TCRdb redid the calling of the RT-PCR reads with MiXCR, one entry per CDR3 protein. The data show a few hundred thousand distinct CDR3 sequences, less than 25% seen once. The chain combines TRBV5-1 with TRBJ2-3, with D possibly matching TRBD2 (5 bases). The clonotype comes from a man aged 50 to 75 who received an inactivated influenza vaccine. This specimen consisted of PBMCs from blood, obtained about 20 months after vaccination. Written as DNA, the CDR3 is TGCGCCAGCAGCTTGGTCTCGGGGAACACAGATACGCAGTATTTT. It specifies CASSLVSGNTDTQYF. Looking up the rest from reference TRBV5-1 and TRBJ2-3 gives the full variable domain: KAGVTQTPRYLIKTRGQQVTLSCSPISGHRSVSWYQQTPGQGLQFLFEYFSETQRNKGNFPGRFSGRQFSNSRSEMNVSTLELGDSALYLCASSLVSGNTDTQYFGPGTRLTVL.